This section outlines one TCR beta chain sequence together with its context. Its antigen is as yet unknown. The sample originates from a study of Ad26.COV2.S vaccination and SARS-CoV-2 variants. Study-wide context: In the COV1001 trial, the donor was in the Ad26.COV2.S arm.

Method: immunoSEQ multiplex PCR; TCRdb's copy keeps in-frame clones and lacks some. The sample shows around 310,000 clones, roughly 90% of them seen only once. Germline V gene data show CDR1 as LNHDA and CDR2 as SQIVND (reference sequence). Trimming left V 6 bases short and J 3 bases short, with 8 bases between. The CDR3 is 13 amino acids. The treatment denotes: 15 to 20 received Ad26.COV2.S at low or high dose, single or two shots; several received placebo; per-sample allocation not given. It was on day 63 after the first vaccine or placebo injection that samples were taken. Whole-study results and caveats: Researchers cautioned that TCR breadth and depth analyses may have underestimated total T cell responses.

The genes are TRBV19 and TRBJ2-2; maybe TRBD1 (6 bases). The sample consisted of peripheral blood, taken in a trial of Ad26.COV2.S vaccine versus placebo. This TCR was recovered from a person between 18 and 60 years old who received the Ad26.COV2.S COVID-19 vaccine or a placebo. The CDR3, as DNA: TGTGCCAGTAGGGGACATTACACCGGGGAGCTGTTTTTT. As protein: CASRGHYTGELFF. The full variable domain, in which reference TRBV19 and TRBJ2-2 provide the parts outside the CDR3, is DGGITQSPKYLFRKEGQNVTLSCEQNLNHDAMYWYRQDPGQGLRLIYYSQIVNDFQKGDIAEGYSVSREKKESFPLTVTSAQKNPTAFYLCASRGHYTGELFFGEGSRLTVL.